These 25 T cell receptor beta chains share one sample of origin, sequenced in a study of human T cells and chemical hapten exposure. One entry per CDR3 protein results from TCRdb running MiXCR on the RACE reads. The data hold 35,000 to 45,000 distinct CDR3 sequences, with 9.6% observed a single time. Time point defined: patch test 2, 6 weeks after DPC sensitization. Treatment reported: therapeutic diphenylcyclopropenone sensitization with weekly scalp DPC. Researchers extracted total RNA from unfractionated whole blood. The sample consisted of whole blood, taken in connection with sensitization to the hapten diphenylcyclopropenone (DPC). Receptor source: a woman in her 30s with alopecia areata. Some clones in this sample may be carry-over from other donors' samples.

This clonotype showed up just a few times. The V and J genes are TRBV5-4 and TRBJ1-2; D is possibly TRBD1 (5 bases). V lost 0 bases and J lost 1, with 13 bases in between. The CDR3 totals 16 residues. From germline, CDR1 is SGHNT and CDR2 YYREEE (reference sequence). DNA for the CDR3: TGTGCCAGCAGCTTGGGGAAGTCCGGGGGTAACTATGGCTACACCTTC. Protein product: CASSLGKSGGNYGYTF.

This clonotype showed up many times. The gene calls are TRBV6-5 and TRBJ2-5, with D possibly matching TRBD1 (5 bases). The CDR3 has 14 amino acids. The V and J ends lost 0 bases and 0 bases respectively, with 5 bases between them. The V gene's germline CDR1 is MNHEY and CDR2 SVGAGI. The CDR3 bases are TGTGCCAGCAGTTACTCGGGGCACCAAGAGACCCAGTACTTC. Protein: CASSYSGHQETQYF.

There are a few counts of this clonotype. The rearrangement joins TRBV11-2 to TRBJ2-7; 11 bases are a match to TRBD2. Germline loops: CDR1 SGHAT, CDR2 FQNNGV. The CDR3 runs to 15 residues. The ends lost 6 bases at V and 4 bases at J; junction bases unmatched: 8. CDR3 sequence: CASRKTSGGPYEQYF. In DNA form, the CDR3 reads TGTGCCAGCAGAAAAACTAGCGGGGGACCATACGAGCAGTACTTC.

This clonotype was recorded at least ten times. The gene calls are TRBV7-9 and TRBJ1-6; D possibly corresponds to TRBD1 (5 bases). Germline V gene sequence: CDR1 SEHNR, CDR2 FQNEAQ (reference sequence). The CDR3 runs 12 residues. V was pared by 5 bases and J by 18 bases, with 17 bases between. Here the CDR3 DNA reads TGTGCCAGCAGCCCAGGGACCCATCAAACCCACTTT. This codes for CASSPGTHQTHF.

This clonotype was seen more than once but under ten times. The genes are TRBV5-6 and TRBJ2-3, with 8 bases fitting TRBD2. Per germline, CDR1 SGHDT and CDR2 YYEEEE. J lost 4 bases, V lost 4 bases, and 11 bases had no gene match. The CDR3 spans 16 residues. CDR3 DNA sequence: TGTGCCAGCAGCCCTACGGGGGGGGCTCGTGCAGATACGCAGTATTTT. The encoded protein is CASSPTGGARADTQYF.

This clonotype was picked up a small number of times. This chain connects TRBV20-1 to TRBJ1-1; D might be TRBD1 (5 bases). Germline CDR1 reads DFQATT; CDR2 reads SNEGSKA (reference sequence). Trimming took 3 bases from V and 1 from J, leaving 12 bases between them. The CDR3 consists of 14 residues. The CDR3 reads CSASPARGNTEAFF. The CDR3 nucleotides read TGCAGTGCTAGCCCTGCGAGGGGGAACACTGAAGCTTTCTTT.

This clonotype was seen repeatedly, ten times or more. The J gene is TRBJ1-5, the V gene TRBV4-1, with D perhaps TRBD1 (5 bases). This CDR3 has 14 amino acids. Per the germline V gene, CDR1 is MGHRA and CDR2 is YSYEKL. V dropped 2 bases and J dropped 5 bases, with 10 bases sitting between them. This chain's CDR3 is CASSQNTRDQPQHF. DNA of the CDR3: TGCGCCAGCAGCCAAAACACCAGGGATCAGCCCCAGCATTTT.

This clonotype was seen many times. This chain connects TRBV27 to TRBJ2-7; weak D call: TRBD1 (6 bases). CDR3 length equals 14 residues. The germline V and J ends were trimmed by 4 bases and 0 bases, with 10 bases remaining between them. CDR1 and CDR2 (germline): MNHEY, SMNVEV (reference sequence). The CDR3 sequence is CASSSGASSYEQYF. As DNA, the CDR3 is TGTGCCAGCAGTTCAGGGGCTAGCTCCTACGAGCAGTACTTC.

Notes on this clonotype: One end of the junction does not line up with germline, which may come from a read error. This sequence joins TRBV7-7 and TRBJ2-5; possibly TRBD2 for D (6 bases). Germline V gene lookup returns CDR1 SSHAT and CDR2 FNYEAQ (reference sequence). This CDR3 has 15 residues. The CDR3 DNA follows: TGTGCTAGCAGCTTAAGTGGGACTCTCCAAGAGACCCAGTACTTC. Protein sequence: CASSLSGTLQETQYF.

The rearrangement uses TRBV11-2 and TRBJ2-7; TRBD2 matches at 10 bases. CDR3 size: 14 residues. Trimming at V came to 2 bases and at J to 6 bases, leaving 4 bases not matched to a gene. The germline V gene encodes CDR1 SGHAT and CDR2 FQNNGV. CDR3 protein: CASSLSGGASEQYF. As DNA, the CDR3 is TGTGCCAGCAGCTTAAGCGGGGGGGCCAGCGAGCAGTACTTC.

Many counts were recorded for this clonotype. V is TRBV12-3 or TRBV12-4 and J is TRBJ1-1, with D uncertain. V lost 8 bases, J lost 0 bases, and 16 bases lay in between. The CDR3 consists of 15 residues. The CDR3 loop reads CASGRQDVMNTEAFF. The CDR3 nucleotides read TGTGCCAGCGGCCGGCAGGATGTTATGAACACTGAAGCTTTCTTT.

This clonotype appeared a few times. The gene calls are TRBV12-3 or TRBV12-4 and TRBJ1-5; D unclear. Between the trimmed V and J ends, which lost 1 base and 6 bases, there was a span of 10 bases. The CDR3 consists of 14 residues. In DNA, the CDR3 is TGTGCCAGCAGTTTAGTGCAGGCGGCTCAGCCCCAGCATTTT. Translated: CASSLVQAAQPQHF.

This clonotype was seen more than once but under ten times. The V call is TRBV7-8, the J call TRBJ1-1, with 10 nucleotides matching TRBD1. Unmatched junction bases numbered 7, after V lost 5 bases and J lost 4 bases. In germline, CDR1 is SGHVS, CDR2 FQNEAQ. The CDR3 length is 15 residues. In DNA form, the CDR3 reads TGTGCCAGCAGCCCCAGGACAGGGGGGAGCACTGAAGCTTTCTTT. Translated, it gives CASSPRTGGSTEAFF.

This clonotype was observed at least ten times. The chain recombines TRBV6-2 or TRBV6-3 with TRBJ2-3; D may be TRBD2 (6 bases). The CDR3 is made up of 15 amino acids. The germline V gene has CDR1 MNHEY and CDR2 SVGEGT. V was pared by 6 bases and J by 3 bases, with 16 bases between. This CDR3 reads CASSRPGGGTDTQYF. The CDR3 DNA reads TGTGCCAGCAGCCGGCCCGGGGGTGGGACAGATACGCAGTATTTT.

This clonotype occurred a few times. The chain couples TRBV27 to TRBJ1-1, with a tentative D call TRBD1 (5 bases). The CDR3 consists of 16 residues. Looked up from germline, CDR1 is MNHEY and CDR2 is SMNVEV (reference sequence). V shed 5 bases and J shed 2 bases, with 18 bases lying between them. DNA of the CDR3: TGTGCCAGCAGTCCGAGGGGTGCCGGAGTCAACACTGAAGCTTTCTTT. Protein sequence: CASSPRGAGVNTEAFF.

V is TRBV5-1 and J is TRBJ2-7; D not certain. Germline CDR1 is SGHRS and CDR2 is YFSETQ. The CDR3 contains 12 residues. The V gene lost 4 bases and the J gene lost 7 bases, with 12 bases spanning the gap. Here the CDR3 reads CASSPVGREQYF. The CDR3 DNA is TGCGCCAGCAGCCCCGTTGGTCGTGAGCAGTACTTC.

This clonotype was seen a handful of times. V and J are TRBV28 and TRBJ2-5; D is perhaps TRBD1 or TRBD2 (5 bases each). Germline V CDR1 and CDR2: MDHEN, SYDVKM. The CDR3 covers 15 residues. V gave up 6 bases and J gave up 4 bases, with 18 bases separating them. In DNA, the CDR3 is TGTGCCAGCAGCCAAGGTGAGGGACGGCCAGAGACCCAGTACTTC. Its protein product is CASSQGEGRPETQYF.

The V and J genes are TRBV10-3 and TRBJ1-2, with D perhaps TRBD1 (5 bases). Trimming shortened V by 4 bases and J by 8 bases, and 14 bases separated the two germline ends. The CDR3 loop spans 13 amino acids. Germline loops: CDR1 ENHRY, CDR2 SYGVKD. CDR3 nucleotides: TGTGCCATCAGTGTAGGACGGGACGAGGGCTACACCTTC. This gives the protein CAISVGRDEGYTF.

Points on this clonotype: Possible read error: a much larger clone is one base away. The CDR3 DNA is TGTGCCAGCTCCGGTCGCGGGGGGGATAATGTGCAGTTCTTC. This sequence encodes CASSGRGGDNVQFF. The J gene is TRBJ2-1, the V gene TRBV18; 9 bases map to TRBD2. Germline CDR1 KGHSH, CDR2 LQKENI. This CDR3 spans 14 amino acids.

This clonotype was seen more than once but under ten times. The chain links TRBV27 to TRBJ1-1, with D maybe TRBD1 (6 bases). In germline, CDR1 is MNHEY, CDR2 SMNVEV (reference sequence). The CDR3 runs to 15 residues. Trimming took 2 bases from V and 4 from J, leaving 14 bases between them. The CDR3 coding sequence is TGTGCCAGCAGTTTACTCGGGGGCTCGGGCACTGAAGCTTTCTTT. It specifies CASSLLGGSGTEAFF.

Concerning this clonotype itself: A junction end diverges from the germline sequence, so it may reflect a read error. The chain links TRBV11-2 to TRBJ2-3; 8 nucleotides match TRBD2. This CDR3 comprises 14 residues. CDR1 is SGHAT, CDR2 FQNNGV, per germline. The CDR3 DNA follows: TGTGCCAGCAGGTTCAGCGGGGGCACATATACGCAGTATTTT. Its translation is CASRFSGGTYTQYF.

This clonotype was counted at least ten times. J is TRBJ2-7 and V is TRBV6-5; 8 nucleotides match TRBD2. Germline CDR1 is MNHEY and CDR2 is SVGAGI. Trimming took 2 bases from V and 3 from J; bases not matched to a gene: 6. This CDR3 is 15 amino acids long. CDR3 sequence reads: CASSYKGLAVYEQYF. CDR3 nucleotides: TGTGCCAGCAGTTACAAAGGACTAGCCGTCTACGAGCAGTACTTC.

The chain combines TRBV10-3 with TRBJ2-3; 9 bases are a match to TRBD1. The CDR3 is 13 residues long. In germline, CDR1 is ENHRY, CDR2 SYGVKD. J gave up 6 bases and V 6 bases, and 4 bases lay outside the gene matches. Here the CDR3 DNA reads TGTGCCATCAGAAGGGACAGGGCCGATACGCAGTATTTT. Residues: CAIRRDRADTQYF.

This clonotype was recorded a few times. The V and J genes are TRBV29-1 and TRBJ1-5; 7 nucleotides match TRBD1. Germline trimming cut 0 bases from V and 4 bases from J; bases unmatched to any gene: 6. Germline V gives CDR1 SQVTM, CDR2 ANQGSEA. The CDR3 runs to 15 residues. The CDR3 here is CSVEDGAGGNQPQHF. The CDR3 region has the DNA TGCAGCGTTGAAGATGGGGCAGGGGGAAATCAGCCCCAGCATTTT.

This clonotype was observed a handful of times. This chain uses TRBV2 with TRBJ2-2, with TRBD1 as a possible D gene (6 bases). Trimming removed 1 base at V and 3 bases at J, with 9 bases between. The CDR3 length is 15 residues. Germline-derived CDR1 and CDR2 are SNHLY and FYNNEI. The CDR3 DNA reads as TGTGCCAGCAGTGAAGACAGGGTATACACCGGGGAGCTGTTTTTT. Residues: CASSEDRVYTGELFF.